Below are 9 T cell receptor beta chains sequenced from a single sample in a study of shared clonotypes between healthy human individuals. The table came from immunoSEQ multiplex PCR; TCRdb's copy has only in-frame clones and leaves some out. Of around 2.5 million clones in the sample, 93% are singletons; the top ten hold 0.36%. Input material: naive CD4+ T cells from PBMCs. The subset here: CD45RA+ positively selected. The receptor source for this set is a man in his late teens or twenties in good health. Some clones in this sample may be carry-over from other donors' samples.

This chain uses TRBV19 with TRBJ2-1; D gene unclear. The CDR3 is 17 residues long. Looked up from germline, CDR1 is LNHDA and CDR2 is SQIVND (reference sequence). V lost 0 bases and J 6 bases, leaving 18 bases between the germline ends. CDR3 amino acids: CASSIDSVGRPLNEQFF. Here the CDR3 DNA reads TGTGCCAGTAGTATAGACTCAGTAGGACGCCCCCTCAATGAGCAGTTCTTC.

The chain joins TRBV19 to TRBJ2-1, with D unresolved. Germline assignment: CDR1 LNHDA and CDR2 SQIVND (reference sequence). Deletions cut 5 bases from V and 10 bases from J, with 12 bases between. This CDR3 is 12 amino acids long. CDR3 sequence (DNA): TGTGCCAGTAGTTGGCCGTATGGAGAGCAGTTCTTC. Amino acids: CASSWPYGEQFF.

J is TRBJ2-7 and V is TRBV6-6, with D perhaps given as TRBD1 or TRBD2 (6 bases each). This CDR3 is 15 amino acids long. The germline V gene encodes CDR1 MNHNY and CDR2 SVGAGI (reference sequence). V lost 0 bases to trimming and J lost 3 bases, with 12 bases between them. For the CDR3, the DNA is TGTGCCAGCAGTTACTCCTGGGGGGCTCGCTACGAGCAGTACTTC. Translated, it gives CASSYSWGARYEQYF.

The chain couples TRBV30 to TRBJ1-4; 7 nucleotides match TRBD1. Germline-derived CDR1 and CDR2 are GTSNPN and SVGIG (reference sequence). The CDR3 is 13 amino acids. V was clipped by 3 bases and J by 6 bases; unmatched bases: 4. Written as DNA, the CDR3 is TGTGCCTGGAGCCCCGACAGGGATGAAAAACTGTTTTTT. Protein: CAWSPDRDEKLFF. Drawing the rest from reference TRBV30 and TRBJ1-4, the complete variable domain is SQTIHQWPATLVQPVGSPLSLECTVEGTSNPNLYWYRQAAGRGLQLLFYSVGIGQISSEVPQNLSASRPQDRQFILSSKKLLLSDSGFYLCAWSPDRDEKLFFGSGTQLSVL.

This chain links TRBV28 with TRBJ1-2; TRBD1 might be the D (5 bases). Trimming removed 3 bases at V and 3 bases at J, with 11 bases between. The germline V gene has CDR1 MDHEN and CDR2 SYDVKM. This CDR3 contains 14 residues. The CDR3 nucleotides read TGTGCCAGCAGTTTGACCTCAGGGCACTATGGCTACACCTTC. Translation: CASSLTSGHYGYTF.

This CDR3 is CAIGRVGEKLFF. DNA for the CDR3: TGTGCCATAGGGAGGGTGGGGGAAAAACTGTTTTTT. The chain combines TRBV28 with TRBJ1-4; D is ambiguous. The CDR3 has 12 residues. With 10 bases removed from V and 8 bases from J, the gap between germline ends came to 14 bases. The germline V gene encodes CDR1 MDHEN and CDR2 SYDVKM.

The V gene is TRBV6-6, the J gene TRBJ1-5; TRBD1 might be the D (5 bases). With 5 bases removed from V and 6 bases from J, the gap between germline ends came to 11 bases. From germline, CDR1 is MNHNY and CDR2 SVGAGI (reference sequence). The CDR3 spans 13 residues. Here the CDR3 DNA reads TGTGCCAGCAGTCAGGGTTCTGGTCAGCCCCAGCATTTT. It translates to CASSQGSGQPQHF.

This chain joins TRBV29-1 and TRBJ2-5; the D gene is possibly TRBD1 (6 bases). CDR3 length: 12 amino acids. In germline, CDR1 is SQVTM, CDR2 ANQGSEA. V shed 2 bases and J shed 3 bases, with 7 bases lying between them. In DNA form, the CDR3 reads TGCAGCGTTGAATCAGGGGAAGAGACCCAGTACTTC. Translation: CSVESGEETQYF. Using reference TRBV29-1 and TRBJ2-5 for the parts outside the CDR3, the full variable domain is SAVISQKPSRDICQRGTSLTIQCQVDSQVTMMFWYRQQPGQSLTLIATANQGSEATYESGFVIDKFPISRPNLTFSTLTVSNMSPEDSSIYLCSVESGEETQYFGPGTRLLVL.

J is TRBJ2-6 and V is TRBV4-2, with 7 bases lining up with TRBD1. The CDR3 sequence is 17 residues long. The ends lost 4 bases at V and 2 bases at J; junction bases unmatched: 8. Germline CDR1 reads LGHNA; CDR2 reads YNFKEQ. The CDR3 reads CASSPGQQFTGANVLTF. The CDR3 DNA sequence: TGTGCCAGCAGCCCGGGACAGCAATTTACTGGGGCCAACGTCCTGACTTTC.